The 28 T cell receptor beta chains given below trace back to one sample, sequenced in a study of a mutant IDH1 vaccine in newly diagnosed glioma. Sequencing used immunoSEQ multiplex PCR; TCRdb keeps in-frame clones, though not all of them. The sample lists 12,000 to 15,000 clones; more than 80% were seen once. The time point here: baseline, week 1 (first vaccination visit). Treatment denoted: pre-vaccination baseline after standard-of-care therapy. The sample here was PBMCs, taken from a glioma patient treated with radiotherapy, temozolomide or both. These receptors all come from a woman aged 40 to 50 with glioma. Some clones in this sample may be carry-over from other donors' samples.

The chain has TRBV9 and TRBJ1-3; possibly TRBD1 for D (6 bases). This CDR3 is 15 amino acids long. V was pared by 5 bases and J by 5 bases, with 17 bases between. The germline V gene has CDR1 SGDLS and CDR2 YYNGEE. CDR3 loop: CASSPTGAGRNTIYF. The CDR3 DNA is TGTGCCAGCAGTCCAACGGGGGCAGGGAGAAACACCATATATTTT.

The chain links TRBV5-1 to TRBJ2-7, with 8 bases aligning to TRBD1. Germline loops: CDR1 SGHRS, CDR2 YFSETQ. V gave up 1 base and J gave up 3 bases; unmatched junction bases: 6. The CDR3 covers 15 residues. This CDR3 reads CASSLTAGGGYEQYF. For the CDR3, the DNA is TGCGCCAGCAGCTTGACGGCAGGGGGCGGCTACGAGCAGTACTTC.

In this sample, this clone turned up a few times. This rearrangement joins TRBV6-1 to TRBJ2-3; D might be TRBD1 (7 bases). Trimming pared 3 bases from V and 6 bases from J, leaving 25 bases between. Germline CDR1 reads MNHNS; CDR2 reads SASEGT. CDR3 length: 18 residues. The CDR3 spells CASSELRGGGAIRDTQYF. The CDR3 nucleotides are TGTGCCAGCAGTGAGCTCAGAGGGGGCGGGGCAATTCGTGATACGCAGTATTTT.

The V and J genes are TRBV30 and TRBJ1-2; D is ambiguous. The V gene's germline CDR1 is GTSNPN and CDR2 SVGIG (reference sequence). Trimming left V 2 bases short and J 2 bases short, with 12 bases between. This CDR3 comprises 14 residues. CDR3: CAWSRALGNYGYTF. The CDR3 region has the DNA TGTGCCTGGAGTAGGGCCCTGGGCAACTATGGCTACACCTTC.

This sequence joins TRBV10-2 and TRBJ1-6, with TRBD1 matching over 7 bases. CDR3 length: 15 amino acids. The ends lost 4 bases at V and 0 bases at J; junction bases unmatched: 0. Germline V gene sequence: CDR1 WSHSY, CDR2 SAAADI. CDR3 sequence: CASSGDSSYNSPLHF. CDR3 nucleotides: TGCGCCAGCAGTGGGGACAGCTCCTATAATTCACCCCTCCACTTT.

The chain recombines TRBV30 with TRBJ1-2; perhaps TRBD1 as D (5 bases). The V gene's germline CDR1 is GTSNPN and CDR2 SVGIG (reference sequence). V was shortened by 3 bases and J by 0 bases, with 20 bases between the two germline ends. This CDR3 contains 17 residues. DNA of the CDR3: TGTGCCTGGAGAACCGGGACCTTGCTTAGGACTAACTATGGCTACACCTTC. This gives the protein CAWRTGTLLRTNYGYTF.

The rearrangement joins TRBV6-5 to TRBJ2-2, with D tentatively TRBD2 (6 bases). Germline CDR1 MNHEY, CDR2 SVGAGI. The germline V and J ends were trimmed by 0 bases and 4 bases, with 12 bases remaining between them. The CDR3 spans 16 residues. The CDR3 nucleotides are TGTGCCAGCAGTTACTCGAGCCCAGCGGGCACCGGGGAGCTGTTTTTT. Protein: CASSYSSPAGTGELFF.

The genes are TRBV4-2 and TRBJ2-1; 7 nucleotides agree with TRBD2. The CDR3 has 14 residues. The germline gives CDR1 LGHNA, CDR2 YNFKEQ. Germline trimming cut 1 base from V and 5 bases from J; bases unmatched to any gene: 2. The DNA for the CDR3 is TGTGCCAGCAGCCAAGCGGGGGGAGACAATGAGCAGTTCTTC. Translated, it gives CASSQAGGDNEQFF.

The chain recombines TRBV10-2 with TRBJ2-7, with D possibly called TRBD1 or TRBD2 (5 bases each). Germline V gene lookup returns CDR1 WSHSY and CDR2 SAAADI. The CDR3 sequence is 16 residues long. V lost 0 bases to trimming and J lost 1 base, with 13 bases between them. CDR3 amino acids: CASSESVGVRSYEQYF. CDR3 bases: TGCGCCAGCAGTGAGTCTGTGGGGGTGAGATCCTACGAGCAGTACTTC.

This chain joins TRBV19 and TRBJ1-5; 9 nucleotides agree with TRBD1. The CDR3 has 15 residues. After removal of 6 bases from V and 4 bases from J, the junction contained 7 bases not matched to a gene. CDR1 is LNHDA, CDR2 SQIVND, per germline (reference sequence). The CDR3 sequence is CASSYDRGANQPQHF. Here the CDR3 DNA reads TGTGCCAGTAGCTACGACAGGGGGGCGAATCAGCCCCAGCATTTT.

The CDR3 DNA reads TGTGCCAGCAGTTTAAACCTAGCCGGAGGGGACAATGAGCAGTTCTTC. The encoded protein is CASSLNLAGGDNEQFF. This chain links TRBV27 with TRBJ2-1, with TRBD2 as a possible D gene (6 bases). Germline CDR1 MNHEY, CDR2 SMNVEV (reference sequence). Deletions cut 2 bases from V and 5 bases from J, with 16 bases between. The CDR3 runs to 16 residues.

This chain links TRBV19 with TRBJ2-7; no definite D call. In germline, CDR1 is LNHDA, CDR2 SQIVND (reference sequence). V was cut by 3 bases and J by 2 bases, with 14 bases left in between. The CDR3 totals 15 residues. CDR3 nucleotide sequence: TGTGCCAGTAGTATGGGCACCGATGAGCCCTACGAGCAGTACTTC. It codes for CASSMGTDEPYEQYF.

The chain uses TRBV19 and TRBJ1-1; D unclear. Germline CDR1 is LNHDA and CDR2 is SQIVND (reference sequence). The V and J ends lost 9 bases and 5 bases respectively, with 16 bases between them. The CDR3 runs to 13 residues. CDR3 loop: CASSPPRGTEAFF. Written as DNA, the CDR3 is TGTGCCAGCAGTCCTCCCAGAGGGACTGAAGCTTTCTTT. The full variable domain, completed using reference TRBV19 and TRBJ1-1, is DGGITQSPKYLFRKEGQNVTLSCEQNLNHDAMYWYRQDPGQGLRLIYYSQIVNDFQKGDIAEGYSVSREKKESFPLTVTSAQKNPTAFYLCASSPPRGTEAFFGQGTRLTVV.

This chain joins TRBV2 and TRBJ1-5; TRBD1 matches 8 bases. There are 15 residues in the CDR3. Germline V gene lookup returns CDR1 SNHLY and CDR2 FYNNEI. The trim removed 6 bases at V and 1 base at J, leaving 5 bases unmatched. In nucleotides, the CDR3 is TGTGCCAGCAGCGACCAGGGGGCGAGCAATCAGCCCCAGCATTTT. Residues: CASSDQGASNQPQHF.

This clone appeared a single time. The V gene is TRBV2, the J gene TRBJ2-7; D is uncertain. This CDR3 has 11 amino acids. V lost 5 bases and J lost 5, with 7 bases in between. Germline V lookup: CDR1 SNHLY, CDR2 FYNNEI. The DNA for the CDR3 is TGTGCCAGCAGTCCTGGACACGAGCAGTACTTC. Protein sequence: CASSPGHEQYF. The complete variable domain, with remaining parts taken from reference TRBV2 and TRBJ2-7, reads EPEVTQTPSHQVTQMGQEVILRCVPISNHLYFYWYRQILGQKVEFLVSFYNNEISEKSEIFDDQFSVERPDGSNFTLKIRSTKLEDSAMYFCASSPGHEQYFGPGTRLTVT.

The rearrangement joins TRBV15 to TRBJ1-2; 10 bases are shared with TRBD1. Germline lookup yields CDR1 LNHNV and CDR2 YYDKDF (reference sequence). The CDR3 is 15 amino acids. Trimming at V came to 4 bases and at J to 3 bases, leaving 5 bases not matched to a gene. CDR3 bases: TGTGCCACCAGCACAGAGGGGACAGGGGACTATGGCTACACCTTC. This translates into CATSTEGTGDYGYTF. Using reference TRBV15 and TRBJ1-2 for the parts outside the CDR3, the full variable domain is DAMVIQNPRYQVTQFGKPVTLSCSQTLNHNVMYWYQQKSSQAPKLLFHYYDKDFNNEADTPDNFQSRRPNTSFCFLDIRSPGLGDTAMYLCATSTEGTGDYGYTFGSGTRLTVV.

CDR3 protein: CASSYRGTRNEKLFF. CDR3 bases: TGTGCCAGCAGTTACCGCGGGACACGGAATGAAAAACTGTTTTTT. The chain couples TRBV6-5 to TRBJ1-4, with D possibly matching TRBD1 (6 bases). Germline assignment: CDR1 MNHEY and CDR2 SVGAGI. The V end was cut by 2 bases, the J end by 5 bases, with 12 bases between. The CDR3 has 15 amino acids.

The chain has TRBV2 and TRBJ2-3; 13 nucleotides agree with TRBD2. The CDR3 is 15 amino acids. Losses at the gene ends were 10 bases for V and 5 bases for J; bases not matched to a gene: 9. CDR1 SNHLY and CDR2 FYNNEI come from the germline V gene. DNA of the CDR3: TGTGCCATCGAAGGGACTAGCGGGGAGGGAGATACGCAGTATTTT. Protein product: CAIEGTSGEGDTQYF.

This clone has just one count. CDR3 coding DNA: TGCGCCAGCAGCCAATACGCCCAGGGGGAAGTGAACACTGAAGCTTTCTTT. As protein: CASSQYAQGEVNTEAFF. This sequence joins TRBV4-1 and TRBJ1-1, with 7 bases that match TRBD1. V trimming: 2 bases; J trimming: 0 bases; junction bases outside the gene matches: 9. The CDR3 loop spans 17 amino acids. CDR1 and CDR2 from the germline V gene are MGHRA and YSYEKL.

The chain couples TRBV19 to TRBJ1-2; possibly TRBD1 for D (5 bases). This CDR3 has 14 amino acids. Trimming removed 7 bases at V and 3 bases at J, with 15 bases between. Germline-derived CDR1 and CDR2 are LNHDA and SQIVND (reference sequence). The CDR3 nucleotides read TGTGCCAGTACCCGGGACGGCGTCGACTATGGCTACACCTTC. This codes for CASTRDGVDYGYTF.

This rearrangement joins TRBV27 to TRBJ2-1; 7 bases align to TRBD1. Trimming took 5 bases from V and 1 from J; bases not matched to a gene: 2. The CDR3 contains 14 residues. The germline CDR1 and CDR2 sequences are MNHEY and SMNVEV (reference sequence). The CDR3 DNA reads TGTGCCAGCAGTCGGGACAGTTCCTACAATGAGCAGTTCTTC. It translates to CASSRDSSYNEQFF.

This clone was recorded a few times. The CDR3 sequence is CASSPELSNQPQHF. DNA of the CDR3: TGTGCCAGCTCACCCGAGCTTAGCAATCAGCCCCAGCATTTT. The chain recombines TRBV18 with TRBJ1-5; D gene unclear. This CDR3 has 14 residues. CDR1 and CDR2 from the germline V gene are KGHSH and LQKENI. Trimming stripped 3 bases from V and 0 bases from J, with 6 bases between. Filled out from reference TRBV18 and TRBJ1-5, the complete variable domain reads NAGVMQNPRHLVRRRGQEARLRCSPMKGHSHVYWYRQLPEEGLKFMVYLQKENIIDESGMPKERFSAEFPKEGPSILRIQQVVRGDSAAYFCASSPELSNQPQHFGDGTRLSIL.

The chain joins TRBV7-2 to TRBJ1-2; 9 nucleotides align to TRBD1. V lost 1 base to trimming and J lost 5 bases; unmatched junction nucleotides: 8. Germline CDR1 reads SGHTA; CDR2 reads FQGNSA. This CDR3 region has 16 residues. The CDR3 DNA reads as TGTGCCAGCAGCTTAGAGGACAGGGGCTTTAATTATGGCTACACCTTC. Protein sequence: CASSLEDRGFNYGYTF.

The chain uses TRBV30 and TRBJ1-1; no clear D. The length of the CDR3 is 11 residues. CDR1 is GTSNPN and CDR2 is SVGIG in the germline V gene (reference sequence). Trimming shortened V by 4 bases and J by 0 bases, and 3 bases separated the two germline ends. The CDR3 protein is CAWNMNTEAFF. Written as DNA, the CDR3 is TGTGCCTGGAATATGAACACTGAAGCTTTCTTT.

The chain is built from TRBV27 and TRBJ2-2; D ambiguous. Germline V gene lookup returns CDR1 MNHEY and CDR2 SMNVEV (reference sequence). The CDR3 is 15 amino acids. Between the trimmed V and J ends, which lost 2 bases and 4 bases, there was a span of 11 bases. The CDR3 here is CASSLGPPITGELFF. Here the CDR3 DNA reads TGTGCCAGCAGTTTAGGTCCCCCGATCACCGGGGAGCTGTTTTTT.

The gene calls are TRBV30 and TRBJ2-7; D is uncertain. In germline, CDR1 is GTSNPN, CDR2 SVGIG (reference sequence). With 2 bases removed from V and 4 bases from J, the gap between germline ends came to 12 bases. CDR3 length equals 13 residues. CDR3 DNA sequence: TGTGCCTGGAGTCGGGCCCTTGGGTACGAGCAGTACTTC. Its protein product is CAWSRALGYEQYF.

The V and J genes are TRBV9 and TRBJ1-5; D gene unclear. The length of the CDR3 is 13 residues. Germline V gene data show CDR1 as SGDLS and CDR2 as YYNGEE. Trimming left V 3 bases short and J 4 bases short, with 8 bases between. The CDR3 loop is CASSGTGNQPQHF. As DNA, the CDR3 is TGTGCCAGCAGCGGGACGGGAAATCAGCCCCAGCATTTT. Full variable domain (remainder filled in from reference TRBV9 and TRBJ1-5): DSGVTQTPKHLITATGQRVTLRCSPRSGDLSVYWYQQSLDQGLQFLIQYYNGEERAKGNILERFSAQQFPDLHSELNLSSLELGDSALYFCASSGTGNQPQHFGDGTRLSIL.

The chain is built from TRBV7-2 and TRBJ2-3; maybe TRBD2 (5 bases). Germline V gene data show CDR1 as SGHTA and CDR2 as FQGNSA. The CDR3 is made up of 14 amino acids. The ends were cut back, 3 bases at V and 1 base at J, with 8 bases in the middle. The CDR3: CASSLSSGTDTQYF. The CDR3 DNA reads TGTGCCAGCAGCTTGAGTAGCGGCACAGATACGCAGTATTTT.